The source of this T cell receptor (beta chain) is a study of blood T cell repertoires in COVID-19. Looked up from germline, CDR1 is SGHDT and CDR2 is YYEEEE. The V end was cut by 2 bases, the J end by 0 bases, with 12 bases between. The CDR3 is made up of 15 amino acids. Only in-frame clones appear in the TCRdb table, and some are missing; sequencing was by immunoSEQ multiplex PCR. Of under 250,000 clones listed, approximately 88% are singletons. This receptor was obtained from a man aged 35 to 55 with acute or convalescent COVID-19. Sequenced input: peripheral blood. The V call is TRBV5-6, the J call TRBJ2-7; D is possibly TRBD2 (6 bases). CDR3 coding DNA: TGTGCCAGCAGCTTTTACGGGAGAAGCTCCTACGAGCAGTACTTC. Its protein is CASSFYGRSSYEQYF.